The 27 T cell receptor beta chains given below trace back to one sample, sequenced in a study of circulating tumor DNA in untreated peripheral T-cell lymphoma. Sequenced by immunoSEQ multiplex PCR; TCRdb stores in-frame clones only, minus some. The table includes around 5,000 clones, approximately 70% detected once. The specimen sequenced was tumor tissue. All receptors come from a human donor with peripheral T-cell lymphoma.

This clone has just a few counts. V gene TRBV19 combines with J gene TRBJ1-1; D unclear. Trimming stripped 0 bases from V and 2 bases from J, with 7 bases between. The length of the CDR3 is 14 residues. Germline values: CDR1 LNHDA, CDR2 SQIVND (reference sequence). This CDR3 reads CASSIEPTNTEAFF. The CDR3 DNA sequence: TGTGCCAGTAGTATAGAACCGACTAACACTGAAGCTTTCTTT.

The V call is TRBV23-1, the J call TRBJ2-3; D gene unclear. TRBV23-1 is designated an ORF whose function remains uncertain. The CDR3 runs 13 residues. V dropped 6 bases and J dropped 3 bases, with 10 bases sitting between them. CDR3 in amino acids: CASSQERTDTQYF. In nucleotides, the CDR3 is TGCGCCAGCAGCCAAGAGAGGACAGATACGCAGTATTTT.

The chain couples TRBV5-1 to TRBJ2-1, with D maybe TRBD2 (6 bases). Trimming removed 1 base from V and 8 bases from J, with 13 bases in between. The V gene's germline CDR1 is SGHRS and CDR2 YFSETQ. CDR3 size: 14 residues. The CDR3 DNA reads TGCGCCAGCAGCTTGAATACAGGAGGGTATGAGCAGTTCTTC. It translates to CASSLNTGGYEQFF.

This chain joins TRBV11-3 and TRBJ2-3, with 7 bases lining up with TRBD1. CDR1 and CDR2 from the germline V gene are SGHNT and YENEEA. V trimming: 5 bases; J trimming: 4 bases; junction bases outside the gene matches: 6. CDR3 length equals 14 residues. DNA for the CDR3: TGTGCCAGCAGCCAGGACAGGTCCTCAGATACGCAGTATTTT. Translating gives CASSQDRSSDTQYF.

In its sample, this clone was seen once. This sequence joins TRBV11-3 and TRBJ2-1, with 7 nucleotides matching TRBD2. Germline lookup yields CDR1 SGHNT and CDR2 YENEEA. The CDR3 contains 14 residues. J lost 10 bases, V lost 5 bases, and 11 bases had no gene match. CDR3 loop: CASSQNGRALEQFF. Here the CDR3 DNA reads TGTGCCAGCAGCCAAAATGGGAGGGCCTTAGAGCAGTTCTTC.

The chain has TRBV11-3 and TRBJ1-5; weak D call: TRBD1 (5 bases). Trimming shortened V by 4 bases and J by 0 bases, and 10 bases separated the two germline ends. The CDR3 has 15 amino acids. CDR1 and CDR2 (germline): SGHNT, YENEEA. The CDR3 here is CASSSGTGSNQPQHF. The DNA for the CDR3 is TGTGCCAGCAGCTCGGGTACAGGTAGCAATCAGCCCCAGCATTTT.

The rearrangement links TRBV27 to TRBJ2-3; a possible D gene is TRBD2 (6 bases). V shed 4 bases and J shed 6 bases, with 8 bases lying between them. Germline V gene sequence: CDR1 MNHEY, CDR2 SMNVEV (reference sequence). There are 12 residues in the CDR3. This chain's CDR3 is CASSWGEDTQYF. As DNA, the CDR3 is TGTGCCAGCAGTTGGGGGGAGGATACGCAGTATTTT.

This clone was found a few times. The V call is TRBV11-3, the J call TRBJ2-3, with 8 bases aligning to TRBD1. Looked up from germline, CDR1 is SGHNT and CDR2 is YENEEA. J lost 4 bases, V lost 2 bases, and 5 bases had no gene match. The CDR3 totals 15 residues. The CDR3, as DNA: TGTGCCAGCAGCTTACAGGGACAGGAGGCAGATACGCAGTATTTT. Protein product: CASSLQGQEADTQYF.

The J gene is TRBJ2-3, the V gene TRBV11-3; TRBD2 might be the D (6 bases). Trimming stripped 4 bases from V and 4 bases from J, with 12 bases between. CDR1 is SGHNT, CDR2 YENEEA, per germline. The CDR3 spans 14 residues. CDR3 DNA: TGTGCCAGCAGCTCCCGGGAGCTGGCAGATACGCAGTATTTT. It specifies CASSSRELADTQYF.

The chain combines TRBV2 with TRBJ2-1; 8 bases align to TRBD2. Germline trimming cut 8 bases from V and 3 bases from J; bases unmatched to any gene: 3. Germline V gene sequence: CDR1 SNHLY, CDR2 FYNNEI. This CDR3 is built from 13 residues. The CDR3 DNA is TGTGCCAGCGGGCGGGAGGACTACAATGAGCAGTTCTTC. This sequence encodes CASGREDYNEQFF.

The J gene is TRBJ2-7, the V gene TRBV11-3; 12 bases are shared with TRBD2. CDR3 size: 17 residues. V trimming: 5 bases; J trimming: 0 bases; junction bases outside the gene matches: 8. Germline V gene data show CDR1 as SGHNT and CDR2 as YENEEA. The CDR3: CASSQTSGSSGSYEQYF. The CDR3 DNA follows: TGTGCCAGCAGCCAGACTAGCGGGAGTTCGGGCTCCTACGAGCAGTACTTC.

The V call is TRBV11-3, the J call TRBJ2-5; TRBD2 matches at 7 bases. CDR1 is SGHNT and CDR2 is YENEEA in the germline V gene. There are 15 residues in the CDR3. V lost 2 bases, J lost 4 bases, and 7 bases stayed unmatched. The DNA of the CDR3 is TGTGCCAGCAGCTTAAGTGCGGGAGCGGGAGAGACCCAGTACTTC. Translated: CASSLSAGAGETQYF.

The chain has TRBV5-1 and TRBJ2-1; 10 nucleotides match TRBD1. The trim removed 4 bases at V and 6 bases at J, leaving 7 bases unmatched. Looked up from germline, CDR1 is SGHRS and CDR2 is YFSETQ. The CDR3 is 15 amino acids. CDR3 nucleotides: TGCGCCAGCAGCGGGGGGACAGGGGTGGGCAATGAGCAGTTCTTC. Translating it yields CASSGGTGVGNEQFF.

This clone was seen once. The chain uses TRBV6-8 and TRBJ2-1, with no clear D. V was trimmed by 6 bases and J by 7 bases, leaving 10 bases between them. The CDR3 loop spans 12 amino acids. CDR1 and CDR2 from the germline V gene are MNHGY and SAAAGT. CDR3 nucleotides: TGTGCCAGCAGCCCCCTGGGAAATGAGCAGTTCTTC. Translating gives CASSPLGNEQFF.

The chain links TRBV5-1 to TRBJ2-1; 10 nucleotides align to TRBD2. CDR1 and CDR2 (germline): SGHRS, YFSETQ. V was pared by 4 bases and J by 7 bases, with 8 bases of the junction left unmatched. CDR3 length: 15 amino acids. The CDR3 nucleotides read TGCGCCAGCAGCCCCTCTAGCGGGGGTAAGAATGAGCAGTTCTTC. It specifies CASSPSSGGKNEQFF.

Here the CDR3 DNA reads TGCGCCAGCAGCCCCGACAGGGCCTACGAGCAGTACTTC. Its translation: CASSPDRAYEQYF. V and J are TRBV1 and TRBJ2-7; no check of the table's D call, TRBD1, against the DNA was made. TRBV1 is a pseudogene locus. CDR3 length: 13 residues.

V usage is TRBV30 and J usage is TRBJ2-5; D is possibly TRBD2 (5 bases). Trimming cost V 5 bases and J 2 bases, with 9 bases left between them. This CDR3 is 12 amino acids long. Per the germline V gene, CDR1 is GTSNPN and CDR2 is SVGIG (reference sequence). Here the CDR3 reads CAWEGVQETQYF. CDR3 DNA sequence: TGTGCCTGGGAGGGTGTACAAGAGACCCAGTACTTC.

V is TRBV7-7 and J is TRBJ2-3, with 10 nucleotides matching TRBD1. The CDR3 has 18 amino acids. Germline CDR1 SSHAT, CDR2 FNYEAQ (reference sequence). Losses at the gene ends were 5 bases for V and 2 bases for J; bases not matched to a gene: 13. The CDR3 loop reads CASSPRDRGFPITDTQYF. The CDR3 nucleotides are TGTGCCAGCAGCCCCCGGGACAGGGGTTTTCCCATCACAGATACGCAGTATTTT.

This chain connects TRBV19 to TRBJ2-3, with 8 bases aligning to TRBD1. CDR1 is LNHDA, CDR2 SQIVND, per germline (reference sequence). The CDR3 is 15 amino acids. V shed 7 bases, J shed 0 bases, and the junction held 6 bases outside the gene matches. The CDR3 DNA reads TGTGCCAGTACCCCGGACAGGGTGAGCACAGATACGCAGTATTTT. Translated, it gives CASTPDRVSTDTQYF. Drawing the rest from reference TRBV19 and TRBJ2-3, the complete variable domain is DGGITQSPKYLFRKEGQNVTLSCEQNLNHDAMYWYRQDPGQGLRLIYYSQIVNDFQKGDIAEGYSVSREKKESFPLTVTSAQKNPTAFYLCASTPDRVSTDTQYFGPGTRLTVL.

The V call is TRBV6-8, the J call TRBJ1-1, with a tentative D call TRBD1 (6 bases). The V gene's germline CDR1 is MNHGY and CDR2 SAAAGT. The CDR3 length is 16 residues. Trimming shortened V by 0 bases and J by 0 bases, and 11 bases separated the two germline ends. CDR3 nucleotide sequence: TGTGCCAGCAGTTACTCCAGGGGTGAGATGAACACTGAAGCTTTCTTT. Its protein product is CASSYSRGEMNTEAFF.

J is TRBJ2-3 and V is TRBV19, with TRBD2 matching 14 bases. V was pared by 6 bases and J by 1 base, with 12 bases of the junction left unmatched. The CDR3 is 19 residues long. Germline CDR1 LNHDA, CDR2 SQIVND (reference sequence). CDR3 coding DNA: TGTGCCAGTAGCAGAGCCGGGACTAGCGGGAGTGGGGGCACAGATACGCAGTATTTT. Translation gives CASSRAGTSGSGGTDTQYF.

The chain uses TRBV28 and TRBJ2-1, with D tentatively TRBD1 (6 bases). This CDR3 region has 14 residues. Deletions cut 6 bases from V and 6 bases from J, with 15 bases between. The germline V gene has CDR1 MDHEN and CDR2 SYDVKM. CDR3 in DNA: TGTGCCAGCAGGGGACAAGGGAAACCCAATGAGCAGTTCTTC. Its protein product is CASRGQGKPNEQFF.

The chain uses TRBV18 and TRBJ2-1; 8 bases fit TRBD2. The CDR3 runs 16 residues. V lost 3 bases, J lost 8 bases, and 12 bases stayed unmatched. The germline gives CDR1 KGHSH, CDR2 LQKENI. CDR3 loop: CASSPLFAGGFDEQFF. The CDR3 coding sequence is TGTGCCAGCTCACCTCTTTTTGCGGGGGGTTTTGATGAGCAGTTCTTC.

This clone came up a few times. The J gene is TRBJ1-5, the V gene TRBV6-8; D is perhaps TRBD1 (6 bases). CDR1 is MNHGY and CDR2 is SAAAGT in the germline V gene. This CDR3 comprises 14 residues. V gave up 1 base and J gave up 5 bases, with 9 bases separating them. CDR3 sequence: CASSYLNRDQPQHF. The CDR3 region has the DNA TGTGCCAGCAGTTACTTAAACAGGGATCAGCCCCAGCATTTT.

This clone was found a few times. The gene calls are TRBV12-5 and TRBJ2-5, with 10 nucleotides matching TRBD1. Trimming removed 2 bases from V and 4 bases from J; junction bases left unmatched: 4. CDR1 and CDR2 (germline): LGHNT, FRNRAP. The CDR3 is 15 amino acids. The CDR3 nucleotides read TGTGCTAGTGGTTTGAGGACAGGGGGAGGAGAGACCCAGTACTTC. Translating it yields CASGLRTGGGETQYF.

This chain links TRBV6-8 with TRBJ2-4; the D gene is possibly TRBD2 (5 bases). In germline, CDR1 is MNHGY, CDR2 SAAAGT. V shed 3 bases and J shed 3 bases, with 9 bases lying between them. CDR3 length: 14 residues. CDR3 protein: CASSYSGIKNIQYF. The CDR3 coding sequence is TGTGCCAGCAGTTATTCGGGGATCAAAAACATTCAGTACTTC.

This clone is a singleton in its sample. The chain recombines TRBV11-1 with TRBJ2-3; perhaps TRBD2 as D (6 bases). V lost 4 bases to trimming and J lost 5 bases, with 19 bases between them. Germline V CDR1 and CDR2: SGHAT, FQDESV (reference sequence). This CDR3 has 16 amino acids. The CDR3 protein is CASSSLGGRARDTQYF. The CDR3 nucleotides are TGTGCCAGCAGCTCCCTGGGGGGAAGGGCGAGAGATACGCAGTATTTT.